Sequencing of this T cell receptor beta chain was carried out in a study of graft-versus-host responses after intestinal transplantation (dated by TCRdb to the early 2020s). Background for the entire study: The transplants that recipients got were multivisceral, liver-intestinal, or isolated intestinal. Anti-thymocyte globulin induction was given to all recipients, followed by maintenance tacrolimus and steroids for approximately three years. Donor T cell macrochimerism was defined as a peak of at least 4% donor T cells among recipient peripheral blood mononuclear cells. Of the roughly 25 intestinal transplant recipients enrolled in the cohort, one of whom was a retransplant, 3 patients without pretransplant specimens were excluded. Rather than going through the commercial service, samples from three later patients were sequenced in-house on an Illumina MiSeq and processed with MiXCR. Alloreactive clones were identified by sequencing pre-transplant mixed lymphocyte reaction products and comparing these products with unstimulated pre-transplant donor and recipient T cells. Graft-versus-host and host-versus-graft alloreactive T cell clones were tracked in the graft, circulation and bone marrow after intestinal transplantation using bulk TCR-beta CDR3 sequencing. What the authors observed across the whole study: GvH clones were found in recipient bone marrow, and some of the GvH clones appeared earlier in ileal mucosa or blood, which is consistent with an intestinal mucosal origin. The conclusions were limited by the relatively low number and heterogeneity of the intestinal transplant patients. High GvH to HvG T cell clonal ratios were observed in the allografts of patients with donor T cell macrochimerism. Early after transplant, peak levels of circulating GvH clones were associated with declines in HvG clones.

The CDR3 has 14 amino acids, counting the end cysteine and phenylalanine. This entry keeps only the CDR3 DNA: 42 bases, framed from base 1. In the germline V gene (reference sequence), CDR1 corresponds to SGHNT and CDR2 to YYREEE. V is clipped by 3 bases and J by 3 bases, and the sequence between their germline boundaries is 11 bases long. Libraries were constructed by the immunoSEQ multiplex PCR assay. Adaptive Biotechnologies carried out high-throughput TCR-beta CDR3 sequencing of genomic DNA for most patients. The authors' analysis ran thus. Adaptive's ImmunoSEQ software supplied the TCR sequencing data for 18 patients, while MiXCR and VDJtools were used to process a few other patients. CDR3 nucleotide sequences shared by donor and recipient were removed because the origin of these sequences could not be assigned. To be classed as alloreactive, a clone needed at least 2-fold expansion over unstimulated cells and a minimum CFSE-low frequency of 0.002% (template counts) or 0.001% (read counts). Clones were considered mappable if detected in sequenced pre-transplant spleen, lymph node, or MLR CFSE-low populations of the donor or recipient. The cumulative frequency of alloreactive clones was calculated as a percentage of all sequences, weighted by copy number. TCRdb re-hosts the immuneACCESS table, in-frame sequences only. Its copies lack some clones; in the studies checked, an unresolved V gene accounts for under half of them, and the cause for the rest is not known. V and J calls and clone size are given by that table; D and trimming were obtained from the DNA. Within this sample are 13,000 or so clones, with about four fifths of them counted one time only. The biggest ten clones account for about 23% of the sample.

In the first month after transplant, blood samples were collected up to 4 times, and after that at least monthly when available. As regards this clone: What this receptor recognizes is not known. The record has no base qualities; no much larger clone is one base away.

The rearranged chain carries TRBV5-4 and TRBJ2-3; perhaps TRBD2 is the D gene, with 5 bases matching. The sample consisted of PBMCs, taken after intestinal transplantation. The clonotype comes from a human patient who received an intestinal transplant, so some T cells may come from the graft donor. The sequence in DNA is TGTGCCAGCAGCTCGGCTCGGGGAACAGATACGCAGTATTTT. The resulting protein is CASSSARGTDTQYF.